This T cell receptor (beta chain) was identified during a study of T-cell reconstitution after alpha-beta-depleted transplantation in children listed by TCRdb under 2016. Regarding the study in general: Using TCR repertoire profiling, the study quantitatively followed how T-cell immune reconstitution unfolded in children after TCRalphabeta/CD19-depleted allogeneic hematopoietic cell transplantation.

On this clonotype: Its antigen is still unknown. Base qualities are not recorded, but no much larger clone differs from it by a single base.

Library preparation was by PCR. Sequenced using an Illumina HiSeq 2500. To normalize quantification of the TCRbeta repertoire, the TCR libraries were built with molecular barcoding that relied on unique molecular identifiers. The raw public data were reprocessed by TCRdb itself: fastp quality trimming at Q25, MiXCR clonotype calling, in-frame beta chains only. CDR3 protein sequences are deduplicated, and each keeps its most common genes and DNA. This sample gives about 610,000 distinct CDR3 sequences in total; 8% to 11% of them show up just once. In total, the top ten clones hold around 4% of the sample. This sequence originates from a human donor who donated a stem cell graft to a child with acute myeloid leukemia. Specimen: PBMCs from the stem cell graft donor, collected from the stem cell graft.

The DNA sequence is TGTGCCAGCAGTTACTCGGGCCCCAGACATGGAGCGGGGGACTACAATGAGCAGTTCTTC. Translation gives CASSYSGPRHGAGDYNEQFF. In this chain, TRBV6-2 or TRBV6-3 is recombined with TRBJ2-1; 8 bases in the junction line up with TRBD2. V ends up 0 bases short and J 3 bases short, with an unmatched junction base count of 16. CDR1 MNHEY and CDR2 SVGEGT are derived from the germline V gene. The CDR3 runs 20 amino acids, cysteine and phenylalanine included. Of the read, only the CDR3 DNA is kept; its 60 bases are in frame from base 1.